This TCR beta chain came from a study of shared clonotypes between healthy human individuals. CD45RO negativity and positive selection for CCR7 defined naive CD8 cells, a population that excluded terminally differentiated effector memory CD45RA+ cells. Looked up from germline, CDR1 is SGDLS and CDR2 is YYNGEE. Germline trimming cut 8 bases from V and 8 bases from J; bases unmatched to any gene: 6. The CDR3 loop spans 11 amino acids. TCRdb keeps only in-frame clones here, not all; method: immunoSEQ multiplex PCR. The sample has some 2,000,000 clones; about 95% are singletons. Material: naive CD8+ T cells sorted from blood. The sequence was collected from a man between 18 and 35 years old in good health. The rearrangement joins TRBV9 to TRBJ1-2, with TRBD1 matching 7 bases. The CDR3 loop reads CASYRGGGYTF. CDR3 nucleotides: TGTGCCAGTTACAGGGGTGGAGGCTACACCTTC.